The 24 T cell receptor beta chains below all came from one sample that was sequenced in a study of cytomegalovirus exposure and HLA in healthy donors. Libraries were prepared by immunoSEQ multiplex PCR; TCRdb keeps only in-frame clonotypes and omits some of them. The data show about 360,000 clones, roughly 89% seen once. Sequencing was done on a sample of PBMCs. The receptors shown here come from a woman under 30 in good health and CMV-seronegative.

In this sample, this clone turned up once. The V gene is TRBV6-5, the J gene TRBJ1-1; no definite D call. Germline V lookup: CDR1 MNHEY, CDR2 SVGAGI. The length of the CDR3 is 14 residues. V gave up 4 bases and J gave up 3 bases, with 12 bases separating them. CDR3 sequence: CASSSGIQHTEAFF. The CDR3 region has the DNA TGTGCCAGCAGTTCCGGGATACAGCACACTGAAGCTTTCTTT.

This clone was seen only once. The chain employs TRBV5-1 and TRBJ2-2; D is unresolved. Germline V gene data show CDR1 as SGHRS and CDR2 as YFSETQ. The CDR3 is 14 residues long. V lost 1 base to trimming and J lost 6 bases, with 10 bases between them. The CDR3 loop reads CASSLSLPAGELFF. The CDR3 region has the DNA TGCGCCAGCAGCTTGAGCCTTCCCGCCGGGGAGCTGTTTTTT.

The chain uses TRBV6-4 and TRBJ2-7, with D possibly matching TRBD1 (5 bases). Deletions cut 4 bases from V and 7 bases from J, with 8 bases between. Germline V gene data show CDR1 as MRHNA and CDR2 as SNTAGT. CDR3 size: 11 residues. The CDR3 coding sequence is TGTGCCAGCAGTGTAAAGGGGGAGCAGTACTTC. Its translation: CASSVKGEQYF.

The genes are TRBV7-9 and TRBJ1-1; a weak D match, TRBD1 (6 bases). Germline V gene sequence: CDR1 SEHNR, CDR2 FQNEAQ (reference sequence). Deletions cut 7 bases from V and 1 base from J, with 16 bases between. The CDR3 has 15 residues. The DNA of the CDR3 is TGTGCCAGCACCCCTAGGGGGACGGGGAACACTGAAGCTTTCTTT. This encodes CASTPRGTGNTEAFF.

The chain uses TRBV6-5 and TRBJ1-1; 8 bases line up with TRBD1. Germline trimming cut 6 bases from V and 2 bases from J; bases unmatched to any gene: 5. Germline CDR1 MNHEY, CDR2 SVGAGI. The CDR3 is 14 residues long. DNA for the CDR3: TGTGCCAGCAGCCTGACAGGGGCCAACACTGAAGCTTTCTTT. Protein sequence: CASSLTGANTEAFF.

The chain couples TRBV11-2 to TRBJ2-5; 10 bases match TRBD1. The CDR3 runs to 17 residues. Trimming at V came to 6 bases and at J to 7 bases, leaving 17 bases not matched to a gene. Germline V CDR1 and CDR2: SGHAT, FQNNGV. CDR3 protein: CASRIHSGTGVRRTQYF. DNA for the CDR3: TGTGCCAGCAGAATACACTCCGGGACAGGGGTCAGGAGGACCCAGTACTTC.

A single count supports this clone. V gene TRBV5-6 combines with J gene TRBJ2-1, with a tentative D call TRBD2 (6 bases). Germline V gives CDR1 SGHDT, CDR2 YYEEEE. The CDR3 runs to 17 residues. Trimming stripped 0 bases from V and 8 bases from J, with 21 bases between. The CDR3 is CASSLGLVGGGRDEQFF. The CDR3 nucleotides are TGTGCCAGCAGCTTGGGTTTAGTGGGGGGAGGACGCGATGAGCAGTTCTTC.

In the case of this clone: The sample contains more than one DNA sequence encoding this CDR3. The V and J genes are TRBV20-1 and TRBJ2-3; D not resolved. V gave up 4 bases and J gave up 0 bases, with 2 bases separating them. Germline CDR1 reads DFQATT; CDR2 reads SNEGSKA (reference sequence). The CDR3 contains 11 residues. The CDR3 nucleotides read TGCAGTGCTACTAGCACAGATACGCAGTATTTT. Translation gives CSATSTDTQYF.

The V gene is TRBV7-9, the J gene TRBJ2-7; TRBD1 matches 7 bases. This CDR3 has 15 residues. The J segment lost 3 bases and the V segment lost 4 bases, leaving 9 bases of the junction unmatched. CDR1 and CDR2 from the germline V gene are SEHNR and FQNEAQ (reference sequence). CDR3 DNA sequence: TGTGCCAGCAGCTCGTTTAGACAGGGCCTCTACGAGCAGTACTTC. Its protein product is CASSSFRQGLYEQYF.

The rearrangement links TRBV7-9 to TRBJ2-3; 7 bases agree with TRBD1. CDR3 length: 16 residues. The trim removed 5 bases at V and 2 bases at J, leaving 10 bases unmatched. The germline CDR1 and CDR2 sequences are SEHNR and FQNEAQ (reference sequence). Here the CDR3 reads CASSRPGQPNTDTQYF. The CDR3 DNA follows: TGTGCCAGCAGCCGGCCGGGACAGCCGAACACAGATACGCAGTATTTT.

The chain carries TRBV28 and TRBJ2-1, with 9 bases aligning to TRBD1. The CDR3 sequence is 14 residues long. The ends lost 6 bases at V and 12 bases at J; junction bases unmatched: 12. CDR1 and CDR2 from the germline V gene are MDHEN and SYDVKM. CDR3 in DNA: TGTGCCAGCAGACGGACAGGGGAGGCCCAGGGGCAGTTCTTC. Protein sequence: CASRRTGEAQGQFF. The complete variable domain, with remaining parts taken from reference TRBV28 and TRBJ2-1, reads DVKVTQSSRYLVKRTGEKVFLECVQDMDHENMFWYRQDPGLGLRLIYFSYDVKMKEKGDIPEGYSVSREKKERFSLILESASTNQTSMYLCASRRTGEAQGQFFGPGTRLTVL.

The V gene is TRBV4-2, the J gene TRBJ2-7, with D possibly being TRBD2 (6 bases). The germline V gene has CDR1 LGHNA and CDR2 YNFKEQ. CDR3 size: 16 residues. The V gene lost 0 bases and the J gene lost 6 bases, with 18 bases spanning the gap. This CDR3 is CASSQEWGGSRREQYF. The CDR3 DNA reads TGTGCCAGCAGCCAAGAGTGGGGAGGTTCAAGACGCGAGCAGTACTTC.

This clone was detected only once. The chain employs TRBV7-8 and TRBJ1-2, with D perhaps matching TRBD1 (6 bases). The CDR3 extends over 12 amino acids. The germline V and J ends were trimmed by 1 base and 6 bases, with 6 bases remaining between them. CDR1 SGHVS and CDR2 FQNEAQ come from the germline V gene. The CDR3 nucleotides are TGTGCCAGCAGCTTAGGGGGGCATGGCTACACCTTC. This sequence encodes CASSLGGHGYTF.

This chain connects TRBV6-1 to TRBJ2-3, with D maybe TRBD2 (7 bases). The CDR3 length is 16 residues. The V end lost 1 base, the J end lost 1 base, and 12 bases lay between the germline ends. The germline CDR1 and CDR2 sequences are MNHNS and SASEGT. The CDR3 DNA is TGTGCCAGCAGTGAAGGAGGGGGGAGGGGCACAGATACGCAGTATTTT. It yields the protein CASSEGGGRGTDTQYF.

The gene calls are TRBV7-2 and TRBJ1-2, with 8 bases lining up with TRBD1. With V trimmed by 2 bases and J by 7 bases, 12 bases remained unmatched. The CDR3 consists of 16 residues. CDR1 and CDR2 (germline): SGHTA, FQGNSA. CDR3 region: CASSLSSRQGSGGYTF. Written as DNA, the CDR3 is TGTGCCAGCAGCTTATCCTCGCGACAGGGGTCTGGTGGCTACACCTTC.

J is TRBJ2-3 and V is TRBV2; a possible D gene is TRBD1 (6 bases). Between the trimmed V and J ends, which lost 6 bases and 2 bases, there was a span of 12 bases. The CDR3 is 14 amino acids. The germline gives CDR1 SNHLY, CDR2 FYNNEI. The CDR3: CASRVGAVTDTQYF. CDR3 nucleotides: TGTGCCAGCAGGGTGGGGGCCGTCACAGATACGCAGTATTTT.

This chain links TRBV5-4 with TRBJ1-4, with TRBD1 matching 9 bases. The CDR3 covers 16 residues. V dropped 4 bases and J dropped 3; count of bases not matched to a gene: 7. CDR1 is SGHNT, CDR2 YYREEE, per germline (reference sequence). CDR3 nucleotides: TGTGCCAGCAGCCCCGGGACAGGGACAGCTAATGAAAAACTGTTTTTT. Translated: CASSPGTGTANEKLFF.

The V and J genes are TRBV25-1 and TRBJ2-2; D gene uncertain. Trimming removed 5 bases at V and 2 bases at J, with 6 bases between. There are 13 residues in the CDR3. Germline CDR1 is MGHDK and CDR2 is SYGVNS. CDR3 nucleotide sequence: TGTGCCAGCAGTCCGTCCAACACCGGGGAGCTGTTTTTT. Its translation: CASSPSNTGELFF.

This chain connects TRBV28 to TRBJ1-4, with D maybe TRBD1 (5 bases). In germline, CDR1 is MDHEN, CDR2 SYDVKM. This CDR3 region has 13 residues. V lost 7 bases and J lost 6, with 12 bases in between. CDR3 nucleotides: TGTGCCAGCAACAGGCCAGATGATGAAAAACTGTTTTTT. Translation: CASNRPDDEKLFF.

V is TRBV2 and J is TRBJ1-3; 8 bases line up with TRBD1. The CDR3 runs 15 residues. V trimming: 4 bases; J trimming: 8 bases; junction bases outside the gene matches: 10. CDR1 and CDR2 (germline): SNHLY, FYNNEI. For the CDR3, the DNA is TGTGCCAGCAGTGCCAGGACAGGGACGGGAGACACCATATATTTT. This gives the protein CASSARTGTGDTIYF. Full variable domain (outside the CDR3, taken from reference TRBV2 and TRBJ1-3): EPEVTQTPSHQVTQMGQEVILRCVPISNHLYFYWYRQILGQKVEFLVSFYNNEISEKSEIFDDQFSVERPDGSNFTLKIRSTKLEDSAMYFCASSARTGTGDTIYFGEGSWLTVV.

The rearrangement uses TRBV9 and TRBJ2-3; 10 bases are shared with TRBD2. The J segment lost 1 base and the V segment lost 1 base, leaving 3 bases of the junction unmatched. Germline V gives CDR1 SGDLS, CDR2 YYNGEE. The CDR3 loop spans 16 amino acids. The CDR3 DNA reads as TGTGCCAGCAGCGTACGAGCGGGAGGGGGCACAGATACGCAGTATTTT. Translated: CASSVRAGGGTDTQYF. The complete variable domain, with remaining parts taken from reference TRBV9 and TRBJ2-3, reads DSGVTQTPKHLITATGQRVTLRCSPRSGDLSVYWYQQSLDQGLQFLIQYYNGEERAKGNILERFSAQQFPDLHSELNLSSLELGDSALYFCASSVRAGGGTDTQYFGPGTRLTVL.

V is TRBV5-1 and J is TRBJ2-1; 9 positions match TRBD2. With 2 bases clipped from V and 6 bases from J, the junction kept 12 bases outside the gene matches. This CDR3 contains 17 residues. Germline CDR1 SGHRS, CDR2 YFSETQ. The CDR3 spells CASSLPPAGGSFNEQFF. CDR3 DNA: TGCGCCAGCAGCTTACCCCCAGCGGGGGGTTCTTTCAATGAGCAGTTCTTC.

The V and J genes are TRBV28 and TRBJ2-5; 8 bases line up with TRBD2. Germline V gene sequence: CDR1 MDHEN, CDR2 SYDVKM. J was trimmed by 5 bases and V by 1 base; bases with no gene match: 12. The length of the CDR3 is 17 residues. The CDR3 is CASSLSNLAGLGETQYF. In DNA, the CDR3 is TGTGCCAGCAGTTTATCCAACCTAGCGGGTTTGGGGGAGACCCAGTACTTC.

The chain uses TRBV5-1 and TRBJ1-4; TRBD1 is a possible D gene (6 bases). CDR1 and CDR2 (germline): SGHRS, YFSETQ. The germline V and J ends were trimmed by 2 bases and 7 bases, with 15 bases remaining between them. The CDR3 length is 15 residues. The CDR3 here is CASSFRGARGEKLFF. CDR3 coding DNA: TGCGCCAGCAGCTTTCGGGGGGCGCGGGGTGAAAAACTGTTTTTT.